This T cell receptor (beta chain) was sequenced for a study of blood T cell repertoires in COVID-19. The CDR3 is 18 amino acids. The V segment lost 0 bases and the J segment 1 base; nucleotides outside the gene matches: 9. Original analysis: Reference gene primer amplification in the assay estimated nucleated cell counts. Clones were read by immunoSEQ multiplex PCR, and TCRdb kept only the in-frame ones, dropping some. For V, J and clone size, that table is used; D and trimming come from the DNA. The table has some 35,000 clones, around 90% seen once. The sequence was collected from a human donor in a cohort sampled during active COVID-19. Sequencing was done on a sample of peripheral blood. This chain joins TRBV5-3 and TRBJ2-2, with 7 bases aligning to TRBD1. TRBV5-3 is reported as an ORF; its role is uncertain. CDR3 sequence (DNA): TGTGCCAGAAGCTTGGTGGGGACAGAGCATTTGAACACCGGGGAGCTGTTTTTT. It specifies CARSLVGTEHLNTGELFF.